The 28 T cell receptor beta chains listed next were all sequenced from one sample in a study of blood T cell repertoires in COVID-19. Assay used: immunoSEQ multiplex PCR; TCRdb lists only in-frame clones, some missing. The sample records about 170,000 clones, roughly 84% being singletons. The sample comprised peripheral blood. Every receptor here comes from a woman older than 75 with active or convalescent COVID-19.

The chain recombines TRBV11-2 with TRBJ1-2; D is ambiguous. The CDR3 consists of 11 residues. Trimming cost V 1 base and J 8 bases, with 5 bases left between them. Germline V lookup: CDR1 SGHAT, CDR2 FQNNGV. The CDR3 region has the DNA TGTGCCAGCAGCTTAGGAGGAGGCTACACCTTC. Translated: CASSLGGGYTF.

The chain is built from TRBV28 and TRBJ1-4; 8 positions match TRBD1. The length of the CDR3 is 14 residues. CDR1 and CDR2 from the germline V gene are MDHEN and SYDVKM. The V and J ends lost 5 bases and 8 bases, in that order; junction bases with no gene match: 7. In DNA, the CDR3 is TGTGCCAGCAGTACCGACAGGGGTGACGAAAAACTGTTTTTT. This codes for CASSTDRGDEKLFF.

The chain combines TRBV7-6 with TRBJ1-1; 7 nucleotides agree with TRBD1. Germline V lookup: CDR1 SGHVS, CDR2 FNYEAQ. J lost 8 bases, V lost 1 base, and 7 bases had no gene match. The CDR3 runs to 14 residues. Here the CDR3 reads CASSLGGTAAEAFF. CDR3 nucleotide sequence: TGTGCCAGCAGCTTAGGCGGGACAGCCGCCGAAGCTTTCTTT.

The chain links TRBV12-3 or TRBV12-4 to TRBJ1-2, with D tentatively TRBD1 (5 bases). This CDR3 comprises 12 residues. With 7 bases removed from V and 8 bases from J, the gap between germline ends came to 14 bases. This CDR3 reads CASTPPGGGYTF. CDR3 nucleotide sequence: TGTGCCAGCACTCCCCCGGGGGGGGGCTACACCTTC.

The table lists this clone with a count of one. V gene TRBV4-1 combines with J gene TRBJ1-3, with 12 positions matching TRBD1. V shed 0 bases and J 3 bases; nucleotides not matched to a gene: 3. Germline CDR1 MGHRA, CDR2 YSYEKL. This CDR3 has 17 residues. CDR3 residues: CASSQEGDRGLGNTIYF. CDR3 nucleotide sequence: TGCGCCAGCAGCCAAGAAGGGGACAGGGGGCTTGGAAACACCATATATTTT.

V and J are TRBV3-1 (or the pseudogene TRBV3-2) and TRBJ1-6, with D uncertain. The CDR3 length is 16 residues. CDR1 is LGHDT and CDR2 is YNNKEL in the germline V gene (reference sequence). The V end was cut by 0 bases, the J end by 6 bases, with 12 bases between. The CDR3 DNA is TGTGCCAGCAGCCAAGATGCCCAGATACCTAATTCACCCCTCCACTTT. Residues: CASSQDAQIPNSPLHF.

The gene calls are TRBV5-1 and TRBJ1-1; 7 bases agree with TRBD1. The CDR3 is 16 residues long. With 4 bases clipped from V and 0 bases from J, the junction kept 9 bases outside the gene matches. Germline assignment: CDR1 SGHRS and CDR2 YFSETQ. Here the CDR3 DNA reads TGCGCCAGCAGCGGGGGACAGCTGTTCATGAACACTGAAGCTTTCTTT. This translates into CASSGGQLFMNTEAFF.

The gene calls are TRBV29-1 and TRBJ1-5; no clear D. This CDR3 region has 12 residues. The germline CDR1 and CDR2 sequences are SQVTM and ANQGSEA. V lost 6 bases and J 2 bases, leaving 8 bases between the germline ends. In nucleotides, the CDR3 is TGCAGCGTGGCGGAGGGCAATCAGCCCCAGCATTTT. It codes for CSVAEGNQPQHF. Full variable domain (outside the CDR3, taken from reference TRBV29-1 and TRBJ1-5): SAVISQKPSRDICQRGTSLTIQCQVDSQVTMMFWYRQQPGQSLTLIATANQGSEATYESGFVIDKFPISRPNLTFSTLTVSNMSPEDSSIYLCSVAEGNQPQHFGDGTRLSIL.

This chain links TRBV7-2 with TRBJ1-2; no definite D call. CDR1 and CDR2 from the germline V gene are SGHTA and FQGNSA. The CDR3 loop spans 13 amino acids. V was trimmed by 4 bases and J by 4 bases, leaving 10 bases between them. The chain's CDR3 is CASSSEGLYGYTF. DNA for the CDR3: TGTGCCAGCAGCTCGGAAGGACTCTATGGCTACACCTTC.

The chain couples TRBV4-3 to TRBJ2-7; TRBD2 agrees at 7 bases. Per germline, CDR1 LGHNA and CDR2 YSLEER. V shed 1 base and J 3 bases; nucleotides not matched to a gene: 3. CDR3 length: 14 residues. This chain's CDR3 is CASSQGGGGYEQYF. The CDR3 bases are TGCGCCAGCAGCCAAGGGGGGGGTGGCTACGAGCAGTACTTC.

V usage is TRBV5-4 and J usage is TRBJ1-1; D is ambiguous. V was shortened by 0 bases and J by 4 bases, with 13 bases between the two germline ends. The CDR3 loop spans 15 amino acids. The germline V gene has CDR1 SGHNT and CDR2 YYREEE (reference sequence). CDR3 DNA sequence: TGTGCCAGCAGCTTGGCCGGAGTGGCGAGCACTGAAGCTTTCTTT. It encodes CASSLAGVASTEAFF. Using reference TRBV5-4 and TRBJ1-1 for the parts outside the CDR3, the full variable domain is ETGVTQSPTHLIKTRGQQVTLRCSSQSGHNTVSWYQQALGQGPQFIFQYYREEENGRGNFPPRFSGLQFPNYSSELNVNALELDDSALYLCASSLAGVASTEAFFGQGTRLTVV.

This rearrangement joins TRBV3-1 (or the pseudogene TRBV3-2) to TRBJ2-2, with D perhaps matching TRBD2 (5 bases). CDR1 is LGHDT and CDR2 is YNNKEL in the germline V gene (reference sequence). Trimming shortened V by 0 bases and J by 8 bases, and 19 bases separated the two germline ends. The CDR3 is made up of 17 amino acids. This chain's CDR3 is CASSQDLLRASLGELFF. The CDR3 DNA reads TGTGCCAGCAGCCAAGATCTTTTGAGGGCCTCCTTAGGGGAGCTGTTTTTT.

CDR3 nucleotide sequence: TGTGCCAGCAGCTTAGATGCTAGCGGGGGGGCCGGAACTAGCACAGATACGCAGTATTTT. It encodes CASSLDASGGAGTSTDTQYF. This chain uses TRBV11-2 with TRBJ2-3; the match to TRBD2 covers 12 bases. V dropped 0 bases and J dropped 0; count of bases not matched to a gene: 10. Germline V lookup: CDR1 SGHAT, CDR2 FQNNGV. The CDR3 runs to 20 residues.

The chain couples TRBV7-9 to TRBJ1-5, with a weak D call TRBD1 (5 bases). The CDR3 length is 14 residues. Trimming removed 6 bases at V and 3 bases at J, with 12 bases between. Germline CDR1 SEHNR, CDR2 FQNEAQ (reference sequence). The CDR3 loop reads CASRSDRLNQPQHF. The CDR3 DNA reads TGTGCCAGCAGATCCGACAGACTCAATCAGCCCCAGCATTTT.

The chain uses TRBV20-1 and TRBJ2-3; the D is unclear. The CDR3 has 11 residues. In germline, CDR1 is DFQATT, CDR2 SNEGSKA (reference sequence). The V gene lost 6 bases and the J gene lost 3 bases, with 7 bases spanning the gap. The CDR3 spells CSALRTDTQYF. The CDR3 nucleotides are TGCAGTGCCCTTCGGACAGATACGCAGTATTTT.

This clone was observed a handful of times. The CDR3 nucleotides read TGTGCCAGCAGTTCCCTAACAGGGGGACGGTCTGGGGCCAACGTCCTGACTTTC. It codes for CASSSLTGGRSGANVLTF. This chain connects TRBV27 to TRBJ2-6, with 8 bases lining up with TRBD1. The CDR3 loop spans 18 amino acids. The junction had 9 bases not matched to a gene; V was cut back by 4 bases and J by 1 base. In germline, CDR1 is MNHEY, CDR2 SMNVEV (reference sequence).

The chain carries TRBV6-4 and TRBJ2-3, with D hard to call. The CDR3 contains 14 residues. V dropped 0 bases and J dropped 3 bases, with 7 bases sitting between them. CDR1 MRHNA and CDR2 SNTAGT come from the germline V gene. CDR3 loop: CASSDSSRTDTQYF. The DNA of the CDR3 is TGTGCCAGCAGTGACTCAAGCAGGACAGATACGCAGTATTTT.

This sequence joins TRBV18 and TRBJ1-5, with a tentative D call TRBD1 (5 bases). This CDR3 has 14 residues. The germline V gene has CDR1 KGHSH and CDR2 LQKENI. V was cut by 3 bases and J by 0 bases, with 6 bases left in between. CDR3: CASSPTDSNQPQHF. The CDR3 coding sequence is TGTGCCAGCTCACCGACAGATAGCAATCAGCCCCAGCATTTT.

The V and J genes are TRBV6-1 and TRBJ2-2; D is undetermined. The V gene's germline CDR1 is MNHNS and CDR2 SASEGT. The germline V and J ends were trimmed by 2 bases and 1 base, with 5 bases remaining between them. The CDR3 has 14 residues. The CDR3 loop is CASSEYMNTGELFF. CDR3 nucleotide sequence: TGTGCCAGCAGTGAATATATGAACACCGGGGAGCTGTTTTTT.

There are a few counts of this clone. The CDR3 bases are TGTGCCAGCCGTATCAGGGAGGCCGGGGAGCTGTTTTTT. This encodes CASRIREAGELFF. The chain recombines TRBV12-3 or TRBV12-4 with TRBJ2-2, with a possible D match to TRBD2 (6 bases). V was cut by 8 bases and J by 6 bases, with 13 bases left in between. The CDR3 has 13 residues.

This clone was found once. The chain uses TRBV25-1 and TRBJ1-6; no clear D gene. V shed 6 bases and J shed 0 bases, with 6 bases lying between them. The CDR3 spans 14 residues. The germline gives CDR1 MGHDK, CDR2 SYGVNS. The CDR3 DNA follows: TGTGCCAGCAGGGCAACCTCCTATAATTCACCCCTCCACTTT. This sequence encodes CASRATSYNSPLHF.

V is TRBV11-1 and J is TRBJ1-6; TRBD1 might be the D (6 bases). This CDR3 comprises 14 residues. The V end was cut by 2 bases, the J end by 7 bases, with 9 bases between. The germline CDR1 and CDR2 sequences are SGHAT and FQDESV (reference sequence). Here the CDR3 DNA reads TGTGCCAGCAGCTTACAGGGGAGAAATTCACCCCTCCACTTT. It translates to CASSLQGRNSPLHF.

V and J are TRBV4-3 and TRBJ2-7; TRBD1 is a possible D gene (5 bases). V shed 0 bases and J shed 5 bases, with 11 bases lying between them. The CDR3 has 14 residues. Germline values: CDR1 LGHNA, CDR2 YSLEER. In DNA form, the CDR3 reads TGCGCCAGCAGCCAAGAGGGGCTCGAACACGAGCAGTACTTC. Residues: CASSQEGLEHEQYF.

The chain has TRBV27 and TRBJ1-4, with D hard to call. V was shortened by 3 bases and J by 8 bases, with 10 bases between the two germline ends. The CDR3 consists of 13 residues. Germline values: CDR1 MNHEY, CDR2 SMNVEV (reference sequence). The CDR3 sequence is CASSFATGEKLFF. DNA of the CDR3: TGTGCCAGCAGTTTCGCGACTGGGGAAAAACTGTTTTTT.

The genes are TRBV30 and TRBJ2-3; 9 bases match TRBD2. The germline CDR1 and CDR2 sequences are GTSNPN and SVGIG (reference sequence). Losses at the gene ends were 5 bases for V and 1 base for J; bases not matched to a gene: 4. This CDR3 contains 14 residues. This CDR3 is CAWASGDRTDTQYF. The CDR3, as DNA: TGTGCCTGGGCTAGCGGGGACCGCACAGATACGCAGTATTTT. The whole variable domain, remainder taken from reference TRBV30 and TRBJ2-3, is SQTIHQWPATLVQPVGSPLSLECTVEGTSNPNLYWYRQAAGRGLQLLFYSVGIGQISSEVPQNLSASRPQDRQFILSSKKLLLSDSGFYLCAWASGDRTDTQYFGPGTRLTVL.

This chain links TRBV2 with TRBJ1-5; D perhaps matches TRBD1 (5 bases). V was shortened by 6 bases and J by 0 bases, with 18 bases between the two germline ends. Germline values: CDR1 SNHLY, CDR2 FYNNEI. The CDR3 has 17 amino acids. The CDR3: CASSRQSGGSSNQPQHF. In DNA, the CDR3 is TGTGCCAGCAGCCGACAGTCGGGGGGTTCTAGCAATCAGCCCCAGCATTTT.

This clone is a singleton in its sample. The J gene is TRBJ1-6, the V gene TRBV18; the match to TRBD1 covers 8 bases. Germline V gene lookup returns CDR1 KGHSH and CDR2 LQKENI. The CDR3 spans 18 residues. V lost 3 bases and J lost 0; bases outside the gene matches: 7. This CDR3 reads CASSPTGQGGSYNSPLHF. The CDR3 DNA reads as TGTGCCAGCTCACCGACAGGACAGGGTGGCTCCTATAATTCACCCCTCCACTTT.

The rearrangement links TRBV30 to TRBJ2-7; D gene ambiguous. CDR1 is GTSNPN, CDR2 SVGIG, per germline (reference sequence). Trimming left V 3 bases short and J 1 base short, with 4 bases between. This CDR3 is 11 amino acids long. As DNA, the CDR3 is TGTGCCTGGAGCGGGTCCTACGAGCAGTACTTC. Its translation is CAWSGSYEQYF.